This T cell receptor beta chain was captured in a study of metastatic and nonmetastatic thyroid tumors. Study-level information: Repertoire comparison spanned blood and tumor or nodule tissue of malignant and benign thyroid patients.

Trimming cost V 6 bases and J 3 bases, with 15 bases left between them. The CDR3 is 14 amino acids. CDR1 is MNHEY, CDR2 SVGEGT, per germline. Findings and limits, study-wide: In blood and tumor, TCR beta diversity was reportedly significantly higher in malignant thyroid tumors than in benign nodules.

Methods used by the authors: Variation in CDR3 across clinicopathological groups served as the basis for constructing a distant-metastasis classifier in papillary thyroid cancer. TCRdb re-clonotyped the PCR reads via MiXCR. None of the V and J calls come from the authors' own analysis; TCRdb made them. There are some 6,800 clones in the sample; about a third occur only once, and 37% lies in the top ten. This clone was seen only a few times. Its antigen remains unknown. All patients were treatment-naive before thyroid surgery. The genes are TRBV6-2 or TRBV6-3 and TRBJ2-7, with D unresolved. The TCR sequence derives from a female donor with papillary thyroid cancer or a benign thyroid nodule (not recorded which). Some clones in this sample may be carry-over from other donors' samples. Sample: adjacent normal tissue. The CDR3 region has the DNA TGTGCCAGCAGCTTTTACGGCCAGAGCTACGAGCAGTACTTC. Its translation: CASSFYGQSYEQYF.